This is a list of T cell receptor beta chains from one sample in a study of blood T cell repertoires in COVID-19. Measured with immunoSEQ multiplex PCR; TCRdb has only the in-frame clones, and not every one. The table includes tens of thousands of clones, 90% detected once. Material: peripheral blood. The source is a woman over 75 with active or convalescent COVID-19. CDR3s include the opening cysteine and the closing phenylalanine or tryptophan. A D gene is named only where the DNA matches it firmly. Size is omitted from some rows. Given values are once, few, many or a class for expanded clones.

V gene	J gene	D gene	CDR3 length	clone size	CDR3 protein	CDR3 DNA
TRBV28	TRBJ1-4	TRBD1	18	NA	CASSFPGTGPATNEKLFF	TGTGCCAGCAGCTTCCCCGGGACAGGCCCGGCAACTAATGAAAAACTGTTTTTT
TRBV28	TRBJ1-4	NA	12	NA	CASRATNEKLFF	TGTGCCAGCCGAGCAACTAATGAAAAACTGTTTTTT
TRBV18	TRBJ1-1	NA	13	NA	CASSPRANTEAFF	TGTGCCAGCTCACCAAGAGCGAACACTGAAGCTTTCTTT
TRBV2	TRBJ2-1	TRBD2	14	NA	CASSRLAGDNEQFF	TGTGCCAGCAGTAGACTAGCGGGAGATAATGAGCAGTTCTTC
TRBV12-3/TRBV12-4	TRBJ1-1	NA	12	NA	CASRSNREKAFF	TGTGCCAGCAGATCAAACAGGGAGAAAGCTTTCTTT
TRBV5-4	TRBJ1-6	TRBD1	16	NA	CASTDADRGNNSPLHF	TGTGCCAGCACCGACGCGGACAGGGGGAATAATTCACCCCTCCACTTT
TRBV10-3	TRBJ2-6	TRBD1	19	NA	CAISGWTGPDSSGANVLTF	TGTGCCATCAGTGGATGGACAGGGCCCGACTCCTCTGGGGCCAACGTCCTGACTTTC
TRBV7-6	TRBJ2-7	NA	14	NA	CASSSRQYSYEQYF	TGTGCCAGCAGCTCCAGACAGTACTCCTACGAGCAGTACTTC
TRBV5-4	TRBJ2-5	TRBD2	16	NA	CASSKFTSGSGETQYF	TGTGCCAGCAGCAAATTTACTAGCGGGAGCGGGGAGACCCAGTACTTC
TRBV28	TRBJ2-5	TRBD1	14	NA	CASSFQGAGETQYF	TGTGCCAGCAGTTTTCAGGGGGCGGGAGAGACCCAGTACTTC
TRBV2	TRBJ1-2	TRBD1	13	NA	CASSLTGVDGYTF	TGTGCCAGCAGCCTAACAGGGGTTGATGGCTACACCTTC
TRBV28	TRBJ1-5	NA	16	NA	CASSPGLAGGNQPQHF	TGTGCCAGCAGTCCCGGACTCGCAGGGGGCAATCAGCCCCAGCATTTT
TRBV16	TRBJ1-4	NA	15	NA	CASSQEGAANEKLFF	TGTGCCAGCAGCCAAGAGGGCGCAGCTAATGAAAAACTGTTTTTT
TRBV7-2	TRBJ1-3	NA	16	NA	CASSLGQGLSGNTIYF	TGTGCCAGCAGCTTAGGGCAGGGCCTCTCTGGAAACACCATATATTTT
TRBV7-2	TRBJ2-1	TRBD2	12	NA	CASSLMGLTQFF	TGTGCCAGCAGCTTAATGGGACTAACCCAGTTCTTC
TRBV30	TRBJ1-4	NA	15	NA	CAWSVSPSGNEKLFF	TGTGCCTGGAGTGTTAGCCCTTCGGGTAATGAAAAACTGTTTTTT
TRBV7-3	TRBJ2-3	NA	16	NA	CASSLVGGPVTDTQYF	TGTGCCAGCAGCTTGGTGGGTGGGCCCGTGACAGATACGCAGTATTTT
TRBV9	TRBJ2-7	NA	13	NA	CASSVPGSYEQYF	TGTGCCAGCAGCGTGCCCGGTTCCTACGAGCAGTACTTC
TRBV28	TRBJ1-1	NA	12	NA	CASSLSDREAFF	TGTGCCAGCAGTCTCTCCGACAGAGAAGCTTTCTTT
TRBV28	TRBJ2-7	TRBD1	14	NA	CASSLGTGGYEQYF	TGTGCCAGCAGTTTAGGGACAGGGGGCTACGAGCAGTACTTC
TRBV7-2	TRBJ1-4	NA	16	NA	CASSYRGLTSNEKLFF	TGTGCCAGCAGCTATCGGGGTCTGACCTCCAATGAAAAACTGTTTTTT
TRBV4-3	TRBJ1-5	NA	15	NA	CASSQALGSGQPQHF	TGCGCCAGCAGCCAAGCCCTGGGCAGTGGGCAGCCCCAGCATTTT
TRBV27	TRBJ2-7	TRBD1	13	NA	CASSLLQGGEQYF	TGTGCCAGCAGTTTACTACAGGGGGGCGAGCAGTACTTC
TRBV29-1	TRBJ2-7	NA	13	NA	CSAVSTERNEQYF	TGCAGCGCCGTCTCGACGGAGAGGAACGAGCAGTACTTC
TRBV18	TRBJ2-1	NA	17	NA	CASSLQGTSTTYNEQFF	TGTGCCAGCTCATTGCAGGGGACGTCCACCACCTACAATGAGCAGTTCTTC
TRBV14	TRBJ2-1	TRBD2	18	NA	CASSQEGSTSGTYNEQFF	TGTGCCAGCAGCCAAGAAGGGTCGACTAGCGGGACGTACAATGAGCAGTTCTTC
TRBV9	TRBJ2-1	TRBD2	15	NA	CASSPRTSGNNEQFF	TGTGCCAGCAGCCCAAGGACTAGCGGGAACAATGAGCAGTTCTTC
TRBV19	TRBJ2-7	NA	15	NA	CASAPGHRLDFGQYF	TGTGCCAGCGCGCCCGGACATCGTCTGGATTTCGGACAGTACTTC
TRBV7-6	TRBJ1-6	TRBD1	15	NA	CASSLGTGLDSPLHF	TGTGCCAGCAGCTTAGGGACAGGGTTGGATTCACCCCTCCACTTT
TRBV7-2	TRBJ2-1	TRBD2	17	NA	CASSSPRGTSGNNEQFF	TGTGCCAGCAGCTCCCCGAGAGGGACTAGCGGGAACAATGAGCAGTTCTTC
TRBV15	TRBJ1-4	NA	15	NA	CATSRALARGEKLFF	TGTGCCACCAGCAGAGCTCTAGCCAGGGGTGAAAAACTGTTTTTT
TRBV18	TRBJ2-6	TRBD1	15	NA	CASSPQGAGANVLTF	TGTGCCAGCTCACCACAGGGGGCGGGGGCCAACGTCCTGACTTTC
TRBV5-1	TRBJ2-1	NA	14	NA	CASSLGPGVDEQFF	TGCGCCAGCAGCTTGGGTCCGGGGGTGGATGAGCAGTTCTTC
TRBV27	TRBJ2-2	TRBD2	15	NA	CASSARGSGTGELFF	TGTGCCAGCAGTGCTCGCGGGAGTGGAACCGGGGAGCTGTTTTTT
TRBV23-1	TRBJ1-5	TRBD1	17	NA	CASSQWKTGGSNQPQHF	TGCGCCAGCAGTCAATGGAAAACAGGGGGTAGCAATCAGCCCCAGCATTTT
TRBV19	TRBJ1-5	NA	16	NA	CASSNSRVSVNQPQHF	TGTGCCAGTAGTAATTCCAGGGTTAGTGTTAATCAGCCCCAGCATTTT
TRBV7-6	TRBJ1-3	NA	13	once	CASSSDSGNTIYF	TGTGCCAGCAGCTCGGACAGTGGAAACACCATATATTTT
TRBV7-6	TRBJ1-1	NA	13	NA	CASSSGKNTEAFF	TGTGCCAGCAGCTCCGGGAAGAACACTGAAGCTTTCTTT
TRBV7-3	TRBJ2-1	TRBD2	15	NA	CASSLRTSGNNEQFF	TGTGCCAGCAGCTTAAGGACTAGCGGGAACAATGAGCAGTTCTTC
TRBV28	TRBJ1-1	NA	15	NA	CASSPLRAGVTEAFF	TGTGCCAGCAGTCCCCTGAGGGCGGGGGTGACTGAAGCTTTCTTT
TRBV5-4	TRBJ1-1	NA	13	once	CASSVDRNTEAFF	TGTGCCAGCAGCGTCGACAGGAACACTGAAGCTTTCTTT
TRBV5-6	TRBJ2-7	NA	13	few	CASSQTDAYEQYF	TGTGCCAGCAGCCAGACTGATGCCTACGAGCAGTACTTC
TRBV2	TRBJ1-2	NA	13	NA	CASRGDFNYGYTF	TGTGCCAGCAGGGGGGACTTTAACTATGGCTACACCTTC
TRBV9	TRBJ2-7	NA	15	NA	CASSLQSTGDYEQYF	TGTGCCAGCAGCTTACAATCGACAGGAGATTACGAGCAGTACTTC
TRBV14	TRBJ2-1	NA	13	NA	CASNRDSYNEQFF	TGTGCCAGCAACAGGGACTCCTACAATGAGCAGTTCTTC
TRBV2	TRBJ2-1	TRBD1	12	once	CASSDDRAGEFF	TGTGCCAGCAGTGACGACAGGGCAGGGGAGTTCTTC
TRBV5-6	TRBJ2-5	NA	14	NA	CASSLDINQETQYF	TGTGCCAGCAGCTTGGACATAAACCAAGAGACCCAGTACTTC
TRBV11-3	TRBJ2-7	TRBD1	14	NA	CASSYRGSGYEQYF	TGTGCCAGCAGCTACAGGGGCTCGGGCTACGAGCAGTACTTC
TRBV7-3	TRBJ1-5	TRBD1	15	NA	CASSPAGTGNQPQHF	TGTGCCAGCAGCCCGGCCGGGACAGGGAACCAGCCCCAGCATTTT
TRBV7-7	TRBJ2-7	NA	15	NA	CASSVGLGGNYEQYF	TGTGCTAGCAGCGTTGGACTAGGGGGGAACTACGAGCAGTACTTC
TRBV5-4	TRBJ2-2	NA	14	NA	CASSLDRDTGELFF	TGTGCCAGCAGCTTGGACAGGGACACCGGGGAGCTGTTTTTT
TRBV12-3/TRBV12-4	TRBJ1-2	NA	12	NA	CASSLDRGGYTF	TGTGCCAGCAGCCTGGACAGAGGAGGCTACACCTTC
TRBV5-4	TRBJ2-1	TRBD2	17	NA	CASSSGTSGSSYNEQFF	TGTGCCAGCAGCTCAGGGACTAGCGGGTCCTCCTACAATGAGCAGTTCTTC
TRBV2	TRBJ2-2	NA	14	NA	CASSLRTTTGELFF	TGTGCCAGCAGTCTCCGGACTACCACCGGGGAGCTGTTTTTT
TRBV7-9	TRBJ1-1	TRBD1	14	NA	CASSLDRLNTEAFF	TGTGCCAGCAGTTTGGACAGGCTAAACACTGAAGCTTTCTTT
TRBV5-6	TRBJ2-3	NA	17	NA	CASSLISWGGGTDTQYF	TGTGCCAGCAGCTTGATCTCATGGGGCGGCGGCACAGATACGCAGTATTTT
TRBV20-1	TRBJ2-7	NA	16	NA	CSASRPGAGGSYEQYF	TGCAGTGCTAGTCGCCCGGGGGCAGGGGGCTCCTACGAGCAGTACTTC